A selection of T cell receptor beta chains follows, all from one sample in a study of beta chain features in type 1 diabetes. Method: immunoSEQ multiplex PCR; TCRdb's copy keeps in-frame clones and lacks some. Among 200,000 to 250,000 clones listed, approximately 14% were seen once. Sample: naive CD4+ T cells from blood. The receptors here all came from a man younger than 40 with type 1 diabetes. The CDR3 runs from the conserved cysteine through the conserved F or W. The order of the fields is D gene, clone size, J gene, V gene, CDR3 protein, CDR3 DNA. D genes are given only for firm matches. Size is stated for part of the rows, as once, few or many counts, or as a class when the clone is expanded.

D gene: NA; clone size: NA; J gene: TRBJ2-1; V gene: TRBV30; CDR3 protein: CAWSRPDRPTLNEQFF; CDR3 DNA: TGTGCCTGGAGTCGTCCTGACAGGCCTACCCTCAATGAGCAGTTCTTC
D gene: TRBD2; clone size: NA; J gene: TRBJ2-2; V gene: TRBV15; CDR3 protein: CATSRDITSGSPYTGELFF; CDR3 DNA: TGTGCCACCAGCAGAGATATAACTAGCGGGAGCCCGTACACCGGGGAGCTGTTTTTT
D gene: NA; clone size: NA; J gene: TRBJ2-2; V gene: TRBV18; CDR3 protein: CASSPGTGDGELFF; CDR3 DNA: TGTGCCAGCTCACCGGGGACTGGTGACGGGGAGCTGTTTTTT
D gene: TRBD2; clone size: few; J gene: TRBJ2-5; V gene: TRBV7-9; CDR3 protein: CASSLIAGRQETQYF; CDR3 DNA: TGTGCCAGCAGCTTAATAGCGGGAAGGCAAGAGACCCAGTACTTC
D gene: TRBD1; clone size: few; J gene: TRBJ2-1; V gene: TRBV6-1; CDR3 protein: CASRQYGTGDNEQFF; CDR3 DNA: TGTGCCAGCAGACAATACGGGACAGGAGACAATGAGCAGTTCTTC
D gene: TRBD2; clone size: few; J gene: TRBJ2-5; V gene: TRBV5-1; CDR3 protein: CASSNSGAYQETQYF; CDR3 DNA: TGCGCCAGCAGCAATAGCGGGGCTTACCAAGAGACCCAGTACTTC
D gene: TRBD1; clone size: NA; J gene: TRBJ2-7; V gene: TRBV11-2; CDR3 protein: CASSLRGPYEQYF; CDR3 DNA: TGTGCCAGCAGCTTAAGGGGGCCCTACGAGCAGTACTTC
D gene: TRBD2; clone size: NA; J gene: TRBJ2-2; V gene: TRBV7-4; CDR3 protein: CASSLADWRLAQRYGDTGELFF; CDR3 DNA: TGTGCCAGCAGCTTAGCAGACTGGAGACTAGCGCAAAGATACGGGGACACCGGGGAGCTGTTTTTT
D gene: NA; clone size: once; J gene: TRBJ2-7; V gene: TRBV2; CDR3 protein: CASSAARVSEQYF; CDR3 DNA: TGTGCCAGCAGTGCGGCCAGGGTGAGCGAGCAGTACTTC
D gene: TRBD2; clone size: NA; J gene: TRBJ2-1; V gene: TRBV5-1; CDR3 protein: CASSLTSAYNEQFF; CDR3 DNA: TGCGCCAGCAGCTTGACTAGCGCTTACAATGAGCAGTTCTTC
D gene: NA; clone size: few; J gene: TRBJ1-2; V gene: TRBV12-5; CDR3 protein: CASGLRGNRDYGYTF; CDR3 DNA: TGTGCTAGTGGTTTGCGGGGGAATCGGGACTATGGCTACACCTTC
D gene: TRBD2; clone size: few; J gene: TRBJ2-1; V gene: TRBV5-1; CDR3 protein: CASSLAGGNYNEQFF; CDR3 DNA: TGCGCCAGCAGCTTAGCGGGGGGGAACTACAATGAGCAGTTCTTC
D gene: NA; clone size: few; J gene: TRBJ1-2; V gene: TRBV28; CDR3 protein: CASSLFEGNGYTF; CDR3 DNA: TGTGCCAGCAGTTTATTTGAGGGAAACGGCTACACCTTC
D gene: TRBD1; clone size: few; J gene: TRBJ2-7; V gene: TRBV18; CDR3 protein: CASSPPDRGVDEQYF; CDR3 DNA: TGTGCCAGCTCACCACCGGACAGGGGAGTGGACGAGCAGTACTTC
D gene: TRBD2; clone size: NA; J gene: TRBJ2-3; V gene: TRBV5-4; CDR3 protein: CASSSSSGGYTDTQYF; CDR3 DNA: TGTGCCAGCAGCTCTTCGAGCGGGGGGTACACAGATACGCAGTATTTT
D gene: NA; clone size: NA; J gene: TRBJ1-1; V gene: TRBV11-2; CDR3 protein: CASNALGQNTEAFF; CDR3 DNA: TGTGCCAGCAATGCGCTGGGGCAGAACACTGAAGCTTTCTTT
D gene: NA; clone size: NA; J gene: TRBJ2-7; V gene: TRBV18; CDR3 protein: CASSPWPGQGSEQYF; CDR3 DNA: TGTGCCAGCTCACCCTGGCCAGGGCAAGGTAGCGAGCAGTACTTC
D gene: NA; clone size: few; J gene: TRBJ1-2; V gene: TRBV7-9; CDR3 protein: CASSSTGSGYTF; CDR3 DNA: TGTGCCAGCAGCAGTACAGGGAGCGGCTACACCTTC
D gene: TRBD1; clone size: NA; J gene: TRBJ1-6; V gene: TRBV7-9; CDR3 protein: CASSLGTGVGNSPLHF; CDR3 DNA: TGTGCCAGCAGCCTGGGGACAGGGGTCGGGAATTCACCCCTCCACTTT
D gene: TRBD2; clone size: few; J gene: TRBJ2-1; V gene: TRBV5-1; CDR3 protein: CASSPWLAGNEQFF; CDR3 DNA: TGCGCCAGCAGCCCCTGGTTAGCGGGAAATGAGCAGTTCTTC
D gene: NA; clone size: few; J gene: TRBJ2-2; V gene: TRBV19; CDR3 protein: CASSIGAGRVTGELFF; CDR3 DNA: TGTGCCAGTAGTATAGGCGCAGGGCGCGTCACCGGGGAGCTGTTTTTT
D gene: TRBD2; clone size: few; J gene: TRBJ2-5; V gene: TRBV4-2; CDR3 protein: CASSQAGGDQETQYF; CDR3 DNA: TGTGCCAGCAGCCAAGCGGGAGGGGACCAAGAGACCCAGTACTTC
D gene: NA; clone size: NA; J gene: TRBJ1-4; V gene: TRBV27; CDR3 protein: CASSTRRVVSEKLFF; CDR3 DNA: TGTGCCAGCAGTACCCGACGGGTTGTTTCTGAAAAACTGTTTTTT
D gene: NA; clone size: NA; J gene: TRBJ2-3; V gene: TRBV6-5; CDR3 protein: CASRPRAASTDTQYF; CDR3 DNA: TGTGCCAGCCGACCGAGGGCCGCTTCCACAGATACGCAGTATTTT
D gene: NA; clone size: NA; J gene: TRBJ2-7; V gene: TRBV5-1; CDR3 protein: CASSWSGSSSYEQYF; CDR3 DNA: TGCGCCAGCAGCTGGAGTGGGAGCAGCTCCTACGAGCAGTACTTC
D gene: TRBD1; clone size: few; J gene: TRBJ1-2; V gene: TRBV23-1; CDR3 protein: CASSQDRDSGYTF; CDR3 DNA: TGCGCCAGCAGTCAAGACCGGGACAGCGGCTACACCTTC
D gene: NA; clone size: few; J gene: TRBJ2-5; V gene: TRBV11-2; CDR3 protein: CASSPGWGRLETQYF; CDR3 DNA: TGTGCCAGCAGCCCGGGGTGGGGGCGCCTAGAGACCCAGTACTTC
D gene: NA; clone size: NA; J gene: TRBJ2-5; V gene: TRBV10-3; CDR3 protein: CAISESHGGAGQETQYF; CDR3 DNA: TGTGCCATCAGTGAGTCTCATGGGGGCGCCGGGCAAGAGACCCAGTACTTC
D gene: NA; clone size: NA; J gene: TRBJ2-1; V gene: TRBV7-9; CDR3 protein: CASSLRLNNEQFF; CDR3 DNA: TGTGCCAGCAGCTTGAGGTTAAACAATGAGCAGTTCTTC
D gene: TRBD2; clone size: NA; J gene: TRBJ2-6; V gene: TRBV30; CDR3 protein: CAWSGGGAGANVLTF; CDR3 DNA: TGTGCCTGGAGTGGTGGGGGGGCTGGGGCCAACGTCCTGACTTTC
D gene: NA; clone size: few; J gene: TRBJ2-1; V gene: TRBV18; CDR3 protein: CASSLLFGAGYEQFF; CDR3 DNA: TGTGCCAGCTCACTCCTCTTCGGAGCGGGCTATGAGCAGTTCTTC
D gene: TRBD2; clone size: NA; J gene: TRBJ2-1; V gene: TRBV7-9; CDR3 protein: CASSLVLAGLDEQFF; CDR3 DNA: TGTGCCAGCAGCTTAGTCCTAGCGGGACTCGATGAGCAGTTCTTC
D gene: TRBD2; clone size: few; J gene: TRBJ2-2; V gene: TRBV5-4; CDR3 protein: CASSLGAGGPPGELFF; CDR3 DNA: TGTGCCAGCAGCTTGGGAGCGGGGGGGCCTCCCGGGGAGCTGTTTTTT
D gene: NA; clone size: few; J gene: TRBJ2-1; V gene: TRBV5-6; CDR3 protein: CASSPPPGYEQFF; CDR3 DNA: TGTGCCAGCAGCCCGCCCCCAGGGTATGAGCAGTTCTTC
D gene: NA; clone size: NA; J gene: TRBJ1-2; V gene: TRBV29-1; CDR3 protein: CSVESGGYGYTF; CDR3 DNA: TGCAGCGTTGAGTCGGGGGGGTATGGCTACACCTTC
D gene: NA; clone size: few; J gene: TRBJ2-5; V gene: TRBV29-1; CDR3 protein: CSVRQDQETQYF; CDR3 DNA: TGCAGCGTTCGACAGGACCAAGAGACCCAGTACTTC
D gene: NA; clone size: few; J gene: TRBJ2-2; V gene: TRBV5-1; CDR3 protein: CASSLYRGNTGELFF; CDR3 DNA: TGCGCCAGCAGCTTGTATCGGGGGAACACCGGGGAGCTGTTTTTT
D gene: NA; clone size: NA; J gene: TRBJ1-4; V gene: TRBV30; CDR3 protein: CAWSIWGANEKLFF; CDR3 DNA: TGTGCCTGGAGTATCTGGGGAGCTAATGAAAAACTGTTTTTT
D gene: TRBD1; clone size: NA; J gene: TRBJ2-5; V gene: TRBV5-1; CDR3 protein: CASRQGDHGETQYF; CDR3 DNA: TGCGCCAGCAGACAGGGGGACCACGGGGAGACCCAGTACTTC
D gene: TRBD2; clone size: NA; J gene: TRBJ2-3; V gene: TRBV11-2; CDR3 protein: CASSFAGGATDTQYF; CDR3 DNA: TGTGCCAGCAGCTTTGCGGGAGGTGCGACGGATACGCAGTATTTT
D gene: TRBD1; clone size: NA; J gene: TRBJ1-2; V gene: TRBV6-6; CDR3 protein: CASIKQGGYGYTF; CDR3 DNA: TGTGCCAGCATTAAACAGGGGGGCTATGGCTACACCTTC
D gene: TRBD1; clone size: NA; J gene: TRBJ2-1; V gene: TRBV7-8; CDR3 protein: CASSLGGTASYNEQFF; CDR3 DNA: TGTGCCAGCAGCTTGGGTGGGACAGCCTCCTACAATGAGCAGTTCTTC
D gene: NA; clone size: NA; J gene: TRBJ2-7; V gene: TRBV19; CDR3 protein: CASSDQGTYEQYF; CDR3 DNA: TGTGCCAGTAGTGATCAGGGGACCTACGAGCAGTACTTC
D gene: NA; clone size: NA; J gene: TRBJ2-1; V gene: TRBV5-1; CDR3 protein: CASSLIRSGGHNEQFF; CDR3 DNA: TGCGCCAGCAGCTTGATTAGGAGTGGAGGCCACAATGAGCAGTTCTTC
D gene: NA; clone size: few; J gene: TRBJ1-5; V gene: TRBV6-1; CDR3 protein: CASRSDRNRPQHF; CDR3 DNA: TGTGCCAGCAGGTCCGACAGGAACAGGCCCCAGCATTTT
D gene: NA; clone size: NA; J gene: TRBJ2-5; V gene: TRBV5-1; CDR3 protein: CASSLTREETQYF; CDR3 DNA: TGCGCCAGCAGCTTGACCCGCGAGGAGACCCAGTACTTC
D gene: NA; clone size: few; J gene: TRBJ2-7; V gene: TRBV6-1; CDR3 protein: CASSEMTAQNYEQYF; CDR3 DNA: TGTGCCAGCAGTGAAATGACAGCCCAGAACTACGAGCAGTACTTC
D gene: TRBD1; clone size: few; J gene: TRBJ2-7; V gene: TRBV5-4; CDR3 protein: CASSLDLDRGGYEQYF; CDR3 DNA: TGTGCCAGCAGCTTGGACCTGGACAGGGGTGGCTACGAGCAGTACTTC
D gene: TRBD2; clone size: NA; J gene: TRBJ2-1; V gene: TRBV11-3; CDR3 protein: CASGPFSGGHNNEQFF; CDR3 DNA: TGTGCCAGCGGACCCTTTAGCGGGGGGCACAACAATGAGCAGTTCTTC
D gene: NA; clone size: once; J gene: TRBJ1-4; V gene: TRBV6-5; CDR3 protein: CASSRGTTNEKLFF; CDR3 DNA: TGTGCCAGCAGTCGGGGTACAACTAATGAAAAACTGTTTTTT
D gene: NA; clone size: NA; J gene: TRBJ1-5; V gene: TRBV28; CDR3 protein: CASSSSGQYSNQPQHF; CDR3 DNA: TGTGCCAGCAGTTCCTCCGGACAGTATAGCAATCAGCCCCAGCATTTT
D gene: NA; clone size: NA; J gene: TRBJ1-3; V gene: TRBV7-2; CDR3 protein: CASSREYGTALF; CDR3 DNA: TGTGCCAGCAGCAGAGAATATGGCACAGCCCTTTTT
D gene: NA; clone size: NA; J gene: TRBJ2-3; V gene: TRBV7-9; CDR3 protein: CASSPWTSSTDTQYF; CDR3 DNA: TGTGCCAGCAGCCCATGGACATCTAGCACAGATACGCAGTATTTT